The rows below give T cell receptor beta chains drawn from one sample of a study of blood T cell repertoires in COVID-19. The data were produced by immunoSEQ multiplex PCR, yet TCRdb's version contains in-frame clones alone and is incomplete. The table lists around 170,000 clones, about 86% of them singletons. The sequenced sample consisted of peripheral blood. All receptors derive from a man aged 25 to 45 with active or convalescent COVID-19. CDR3s include the opening cysteine and the closing phenylalanine or tryptophan. D genes are given only for firm matches. Size tells how often a clone was seen (once, few, many) or the class of an expanded clone, and some rows leave it out.

V gene: TRBV30; D gene: TRBD2; J gene: TRBJ2-4; clone size: .; CDR3 protein: CAWSGGQRGAAKNIQYF; CDR3 DNA: TGTGCCTGGAGCGGGGGCCAGCGGGGGGCGGCCAAAAACATTCAGTACTTC
V gene: TRBV7-9; D gene: .; J gene: TRBJ2-6; clone size: .; CDR3 protein: CASSLVTGELSGANVLTF; CDR3 DNA: TGTGCCAGCAGCTTAGTTACGGGGGAACTCTCTGGGGCCAACGTCCTGACTTTC
V gene: TRBV3-1/TRBV3-2; D gene: .; J gene: TRBJ1-1; clone size: .; CDR3 protein: CASSQEAAVAFF; CDR3 DNA: TGTGCCAGCAGCCAAGAAGCCGCCGTCGCTTTCTTT
V gene: TRBV3-1/TRBV3-2; D gene: TRBD1; J gene: TRBJ2-2; clone size: .; CDR3 protein: CASSQSGQGARTGELFF; CDR3 DNA: TGTGCCAGCAGCCAGTCAGGACAGGGGGCGCGGACCGGGGAGCTGTTTTTT
V gene: TRBV28; D gene: TRBD2; J gene: TRBJ2-3; clone size: once; CDR3 protein: CASSFALRLAGGTDTQYF; CDR3 DNA: TGTGCCAGCAGTTTCGCTCTCCGACTAGCGGGGGGCACAGATACGCAGTATTTT
V gene: TRBV27; D gene: TRBD1; J gene: TRBJ1-2; clone size: .; CDR3 protein: CASSVTGGILLGYTF; CDR3 DNA: TGTGCCAGCAGTGTGACAGGGGGTATTTTGTTGGGCTACACCTTC
V gene: TRBV7-9; D gene: .; J gene: TRBJ1-1; clone size: few; CDR3 protein: CASSFGDTEAFF; CDR3 DNA: TGTGCCAGCAGCTTCGGGGACACTGAAGCTTTCTTT
V gene: TRBV19; D gene: TRBD2; J gene: TRBJ2-1; clone size: .; CDR3 protein: CASSIGGSDNEQFF; CDR3 DNA: TGTGCCAGTAGTATCGGCGGGAGTGACAATGAGCAGTTCTTC
V gene: TRBV3-1/TRBV3-2; D gene: TRBD1; J gene: TRBJ1-3; clone size: .; CDR3 protein: CASSQEWVTGTGNTIYF; CDR3 DNA: TGTGCCAGCAGCCAAGAATGGGTGACAGGGACTGGAAACACCATATATTTT
V gene: TRBV19; D gene: .; J gene: TRBJ2-2; clone size: .; CDR3 protein: CASSQGSTGELFF; CDR3 DNA: TGTGCCAGTAGTCAGGGTTCCACCGGGGAGCTGTTTTTT